A single sample is the source of the 10 T cell receptor beta chains below, sequenced in a study of shared clonotypes between healthy human individuals. Measured with immunoSEQ multiplex PCR; TCRdb has only the in-frame clones, and not every one. The profile shows under 1,100,000 clones, around 76% of them singletons. Sample: memory CD4+ T cells sorted from blood. Regarding subset: CD45RA-negative fraction. These receptors came from a man in his late teens or twenties in good health.

Remarks on this clone: This could be a read error, since a much larger clone is one nucleotide away. The V call is TRBV2, the J call TRBJ2-6; TRBD1 matches 10 bases. V lost 6 bases to trimming and J lost 2 bases; unmatched junction nucleotides: 4. This CDR3 region has 16 residues. Germline CDR1 is SNHLY and CDR2 is FYNNEI. The chain's CDR3 is CASSPGTGAGANVLTF. The CDR3 DNA is TGTGCCAGCAGCCCCGGGACAGGGGCTGGGGCCAACGTCCTGACTTTC.

As concerns this clone: This may arise from a read error, as a much more abundant clone is one base away. The sample has other DNA sequences that encode this CDR3 too. The chain uses TRBV7-2 and TRBJ2-3, with D unresolved. The CDR3 is 12 residues long. The germline CDR1 and CDR2 sequences are SGHTA and FQGNSA. Trimming shortened V by 3 bases and J by 3 bases, and 4 bases separated the two germline ends. The CDR3 spells CASSFGTDTQYF. DNA of the CDR3: TGTGCCAGCAGCTTTGGAACAGATACGCAGTATTTT.

This rearrangement joins TRBV6-6 to TRBJ1-5; D is undetermined. CDR1 is MNHNY, CDR2 SVGAGI, per germline (reference sequence). There are 15 residues in the CDR3. V lost 7 bases, J lost 0 bases, and 13 bases lay in between. The CDR3 loop is CASTPTRISNQPQHF. The CDR3 DNA reads TGTGCCAGCACCCCAACACGTATTAGCAATCAGCCCCAGCATTTT.

The chain is built from TRBV29-1 and TRBJ2-3; TRBD2 matches at 10 bases. This CDR3 has 14 amino acids. With V trimmed by 8 bases and J by 1 base, 6 bases remained unmatched. Germline V gene data show CDR1 as SQVTM and CDR2 as ANQGSEA. This CDR3 reads CSPRGTSGTDTQYF. The CDR3 DNA follows: TGCAGCCCACGAGGGACTAGCGGCACAGATACGCAGTATTTT.

A single count supports this clone. J is TRBJ2-3 and V is TRBV28; weak D call: TRBD2 (5 bases). The V and J ends lost 11 bases and 4 bases respectively, with 22 bases between them. Germline V gene sequence: CDR1 MDHEN, CDR2 SYDVKM. The CDR3 spans 15 residues. The CDR3 protein is CAGSTSASHSDTQYF. The CDR3 DNA is TGTGCCGGGTCGACATCGGCTAGCCACTCAGATACGCAGTATTTT.

The chain uses TRBV5-8 and TRBJ2-5; D not resolved. The CDR3 totals 11 residues. The V gene lost 6 bases and the J gene lost 6 bases, with 9 bases spanning the gap. The germline gives CDR1 SGHTS, CDR2 YDEGEE. Here the CDR3 DNA reads TGTGCCAGCACCAGTAGAAAGACCCAGTACTTC. Translated, it gives CASTSRKTQYF.

On this clone: Other DNA sequences in this specimen translate into the identical CDR3. V gene TRBV2 combines with J gene TRBJ2-2; 9 nucleotides match TRBD2. V lost 6 bases, J lost 2 bases, and 4 bases stayed unmatched. Germline lookup yields CDR1 SNHLY and CDR2 FYNNEI. The length of the CDR3 is 15 residues. The CDR3 region has the DNA TGTGCCAGCAGGGGTAGCGGGAGAAACACCGGGGAGCTGTTTTTT. This sequence encodes CASRGSGRNTGELFF.

This clone has more than one count but fewer than ten. The rearrangement joins TRBV2 to TRBJ2-7, with TRBD2 as a possible D gene (6 bases). The V gene lost 8 bases and the J gene lost 6 bases, with 23 bases spanning the gap. The CDR3 consists of 15 residues. Germline V gene data show CDR1 as SNHLY and CDR2 as FYNNEI. The CDR3, as DNA: TGTGCCAGCTTACGGGACTCCCCTTTGTCTTCCGAGCAGTACTTC. Translating gives CASLRDSPLSSEQYF.

The chain joins TRBV4-2 to TRBJ1-5; 9 positions match TRBD1. With 4 bases clipped from V and 3 bases from J, the junction kept 10 bases outside the gene matches. This CDR3 comprises 17 residues. CDR1 is LGHNA and CDR2 is YNFKEQ in the germline V gene. The CDR3 sequence is CASSPLPGTGYNQPQHF. The CDR3, as DNA: TGTGCCAGCAGCCCTCTTCCCGGGACAGGGTACAATCAGCCCCAGCATTTT.

V gene TRBV4-1 combines with J gene TRBJ2-5; 7 bases align to TRBD2. CDR3 length: 14 residues. Germline loops: CDR1 MGHRA, CDR2 YSYEKL. With V trimmed by 8 bases and J by 0 bases, 6 bases remained unmatched. The CDR3 nucleotides are TGCGCCAGCCGGGCTAGCGGCAACCAAGAGACCCAGTACTTC. Translated: CASRASGNQETQYF.